A selection of T cell receptor beta chains follows, all from one sample in a study of response to subunit inactivated influenza vaccine. TCRdb re-called the RT-PCR reads through MiXCR, storing one row per CDR3 protein. The sample lists fewer than 750,000 distinct CDR3 sequences, about 14% seen once, with 11% in the top ten. Sequences were derived from PBMCs from blood, sampled 11 to 12 days after vaccination. The receptors originated from a man over 45 who received an inactivated influenza vaccine. Both conserved end residues are trimmed from each CDR3. D genes are given only for firm matches.

d_gene: TRBD1; v_gene: TRBV11-1; j_gene: TRBJ2-2; CDR3aa: ASSQIQDRGPYTGELF
d_gene: .; v_gene: TRBV4-2; j_gene: TRBJ2-3; CDR3aa: ASSTRDQTDTQY
d_gene: .; v_gene: TRBV12-3/TRBV12-4; j_gene: TRBJ2-3; CDR3aa: ASRLGGAGTDTQY
d_gene: .; v_gene: TRBV6-5; j_gene: TRBJ2-3; CDR3aa: ASSYSAQGRTDTQY
d_gene: TRBD2; v_gene: TRBV7-9; j_gene: TRBJ2-7; CDR3aa: ASSFREVDSYEQY
d_gene: .; v_gene: TRBV7-9; j_gene: TRBJ2-5; CDR3aa: ASSLARAGWAQTQY
d_gene: .; v_gene: TRBV7-9; j_gene: TRBJ2-2; CDR3aa: ASSPRGNRYTGELF
d_gene: TRBD1; v_gene: TRBV27; j_gene: TRBJ2-2; CDR3aa: ASRRQGSGELF
d_gene: .; v_gene: TRBV12-3/TRBV12-4; j_gene: TRBJ2-7; CDR3aa: ASMAAYSYEQY
d_gene: .; v_gene: TRBV27; j_gene: TRBJ2-6; CDR3aa: ASSLLTGTGANVLT
d_gene: .; v_gene: TRBV6-6; j_gene: TRBJ2-7; CDR3aa: ASSPARQVEQY
d_gene: TRBD2; v_gene: TRBV25-1; j_gene: TRBJ2-1; CDR3aa: ASSGLAGHSYNEQF
d_gene: .; v_gene: TRBV7-2; j_gene: TRBJ1-5; CDR3aa: ASSPRAQVDQPQH
d_gene: .; v_gene: TRBV20-1; j_gene: TRBJ1-4; CDR3aa: SARVNRLNEKLF
d_gene: TRBD2; v_gene: TRBV5-1; j_gene: TRBJ2-5; CDR3aa: ASSSGTSGARETQY
d_gene: TRBD2; v_gene: TRBV27; j_gene: TRBJ2-1; CDR3aa: ASRRGTSGYNEQF
d_gene: .; v_gene: TRBV7-2; j_gene: TRBJ1-5; CDR3aa: ASSLVGRVNNQPQH
d_gene: .; v_gene: TRBV12-3/TRBV12-4; j_gene: TRBJ2-7; CDR3aa: ASRDGLPPYEQY
d_gene: .; v_gene: TRBV5-6; j_gene: TRBJ2-5; CDR3aa: ASSRAGFQETQY
d_gene: .; v_gene: TRBV20-1; j_gene: TRBJ2-2; CDR3aa: STHKGEGRNTGELF
d_gene: .; v_gene: TRBV9; j_gene: TRBJ2-3; CDR3aa: ASSAPLDTQY
d_gene: TRBD2; v_gene: TRBV4-3; j_gene: TRBJ2-1; CDR3aa: ASSHGLADNNEQF
d_gene: .; v_gene: TRBV12-3/TRBV12-4; j_gene: TRBJ2-2; CDR3aa: ASSLTAEVAGELF
d_gene: .; v_gene: TRBV4-2; j_gene: TRBJ1-2; CDR3aa: ASSQDVGGQLNYGYT
d_gene: .; v_gene: TRBV15; j_gene: TRBJ2-7; CDR3aa: ATSRGGSYEQY
d_gene: TRBD2; v_gene: TRBV7-8; j_gene: TRBJ2-2; CDR3aa: ASSLAGRGNTGELY
d_gene: TRBD1; v_gene: TRBV3-1; j_gene: TRBJ2-7; CDR3aa: ASSQRTGDEQY
d_gene: TRBD1; v_gene: TRBV20-1; j_gene: TRBJ2-1; CDR3aa: KGSSRGRPNEQF
d_gene: .; v_gene: TRBV29-1; j_gene: TRBJ1-2; CDR3aa: SVEGGYGYT
d_gene: TRBD1; v_gene: TRBV20-1; j_gene: TRBJ1-6; CDR3aa: SATRTGTNSPLH
d_gene: .; v_gene: TRBV5-1; j_gene: TRBJ1-6; CDR3aa: ASSSGSGSPLH
d_gene: TRBD1; v_gene: TRBV10-3; j_gene: TRBJ2-3; CDR3aa: AISEIGQGTDTQY
d_gene: TRBD1; v_gene: TRBV7-2; j_gene: TRBJ1-2; CDR3aa: ASSLRQGGYT
d_gene: TRBD1; v_gene: TRBV6-1; j_gene: TRBJ2-5; CDR3aa: ASRGQGARTETQY
d_gene: .; v_gene: TRBV7-9; j_gene: TRBJ2-7; CDR3aa: ASSLPPLSRPYEQY
d_gene: .; v_gene: TRBV20-1; j_gene: TRBJ1-5; CDR3aa: SARTGSWAQH
d_gene: .; v_gene: TRBV6-2/TRBV6-3; j_gene: TRBJ1-1; CDR3aa: ASSYSRGQLNTEAF
d_gene: TRBD2; v_gene: TRBV6-2/TRBV6-3; j_gene: TRBJ2-3; CDR3aa: ATWGRTSSHNTDTQY
d_gene: .; v_gene: TRBV20-1; j_gene: TRBJ2-7; CDR3aa: SARKGRNEQY
d_gene: TRBD2; v_gene: TRBV20-1; j_gene: TRBJ2-1; CDR3aa: SAGVAGVRSYNEQF
d_gene: .; v_gene: TRBV9; j_gene: TRBJ2-5; CDR3aa: ASSASPEGGIRETQY
d_gene: TRBD1; v_gene: TRBV20-1; j_gene: TRBJ2-1; CDR3aa: SAEPRQGSYNEQF
d_gene: .; v_gene: TRBV7-9; j_gene: TRBJ2-1; CDR3aa: ASSFTPGTPYNEQF
d_gene: .; v_gene: TRBV27; j_gene: TRBJ2-3; CDR3aa: ASSFSGTTGPDTQY
d_gene: TRBD1; v_gene: TRBV5-1; j_gene: TRBJ2-7; CDR3aa: ASSFREDRLYYEQY
d_gene: TRBD2; v_gene: TRBV30; j_gene: TRBJ2-1; CDR3aa: AWTRTSGNYNEQF
d_gene: .; v_gene: TRBV6-1; j_gene: TRBJ2-1; CDR3aa: ASSLGDWASNEQF
d_gene: .; v_gene: TRBV30; j_gene: TRBJ2-4; CDR3aa: AWSPSLAKNIQY
d_gene: .; v_gene: TRBV4-3; j_gene: TRBJ2-2; CDR3aa: ASSHSGELF
d_gene: .; v_gene: TRBV6-2/TRBV6-3; j_gene: TRBJ2-7; CDR3aa: ASSLGIIGYEQY
d_gene: .; v_gene: TRBV12-3/TRBV12-4; j_gene: TRBJ2-4; CDR3aa: ASEGPGNIQY
d_gene: .; v_gene: TRBV11-2; j_gene: TRBJ1-5; CDR3aa: ASSSAEGVNQPQH
d_gene: TRBD2; v_gene: TRBV20-1; j_gene: TRBJ2-7; CDR3aa: SARDPMRGVSYEQY